The clone carrying this T cell receptor (beta chain) was counted only a few times. What it binds is unknown. No treatment of any kind had been given to any patient before thyroid surgery. The source of the sample is a study of metastatic and nonmetastatic thyroid tumors. The wider study: Repertoires from blood and tumor or nodule tissue of malignant and benign thyroid patients were compared. General observations from the study: It was reported that TCR beta diversity was significantly higher in malignant thyroid tumors than benign nodules, in blood and tumor.

The CDR3 contains 14 residues. The germline V and J ends were trimmed by 0 bases and 5 bases, with 8 bases remaining between them. CDR1 and CDR2 from the germline V gene are SGDLS and YYNGEE. Authors' analysis steps: CDR3 differences across clinicopathological groups were used to build a distant-metastasis classifier for papillary thyroid cancer. TCRdb re-called the PCR reads through MiXCR. For this entry, the V and J calls and clone size follow TCRdb and not the study's own pipeline. Seen here are some 30,000 clones, 25% to 35% observed once, and the top ten hold approximately 30%. The receptor comes from a female donor with papillary thyroid cancer or a benign thyroid nodule (not recorded which). Some clones in this sample may be carry-over from other donors' samples. The genes are TRBV9 and TRBJ1-4; no clear D. The sample taken for sequencing was blood. This CDR3 reads CASSVGTENEKLFF. In nucleotides, the CDR3 is TGTGCCAGCAGCGTAGGAACTGAGAATGAAAAACTGTTTTTT.